The rows below give T cell receptor beta chains drawn from one sample of a study of shared clonotypes between healthy human individuals. The data were produced by immunoSEQ multiplex PCR, yet TCRdb's version contains in-frame clones alone and is incomplete. The data show 2 million to 3 million clones, roughly 93% seen once. Sequenced sample: naive CD4+ T cells from PBMCs. The receptors shown here come from a man between 18 and 29 years old in good health. Some clones in this sample may be carry-over from other donors' samples. Both conserved end residues are part of each CDR3. The D gene is left open where the match is weak. Rows may omit the clone size; those that give it use once, few, many or a size class.

cdr3_aa: CASSPPTGGNGELFF
cdr3_nt: TGTGCCAGCTCACCACCGACAGGGGGGAACGGGGAGCTGTTTTTT
v_call: TRBV18
clone_size: .
j_call: TRBJ2-2
d_call: TRBD1

cdr3_aa: CASSDGGSANYGYTF
cdr3_nt: TGTGCCAGCAGCGACGGCGGGTCAGCTAACTATGGCTACACCTTC
v_call: TRBV5-5
clone_size: .
j_call: TRBJ1-2
d_call: .

cdr3_aa: CATRRGTGTEAFF
cdr3_nt: TGTGCCACCAGGAGGGGGACGGGCACTGAAGCTTTCTTT
v_call: TRBV15
clone_size: .
j_call: TRBJ1-1
d_call: .

cdr3_aa: CASSSLINTQYF
cdr3_nt: TGTGCCAGCAGTTCTCTGATAAATACGCAGTATTTT
v_call: TRBV28
clone_size: few
j_call: TRBJ2-3
d_call: .

cdr3_aa: CASNEGLGDTEAFF
cdr3_nt: TGCGCCAGCAACGAGGGACTAGGGGACACTGAAGCTTTCTTT
v_call: TRBV5-1
clone_size: .
j_call: TRBJ1-1
d_call: .

cdr3_aa: CASSLFTGTQETQYF
cdr3_nt: TGCGCCAGCAGCTTATTCACGGGGACACAAGAGACCCAGTACTTC
v_call: TRBV5-1
clone_size: .
j_call: TRBJ2-5
d_call: .

cdr3_aa: CASTSGGGFYEQYF
cdr3_nt: TGTGCCAGCACCTCGGGCGGGGGCTTCTACGAGCAGTACTTC
v_call: TRBV5-4
clone_size: once
j_call: TRBJ2-7
d_call: .

cdr3_aa: CATAYHSPADTQYF
cdr3_nt: TGTGCCACTGCTTACCATAGCCCCGCAGATACGCAGTATTTT
v_call: TRBV2
clone_size: .
j_call: TRBJ2-3
d_call: .

cdr3_aa: CASSLGGSGSYEQYF
cdr3_nt: TGCGCCAGCAGCCTTGGCGGGAGCGGCTCCTACGAGCAGTACTTC
v_call: TRBV5-1
clone_size: .
j_call: TRBJ2-7
d_call: TRBD2

cdr3_aa: CASSQAGVPNEQFF
cdr3_nt: TGTGCCAGCTCACAAGCGGGAGTTCCTAATGAGCAGTTCTTC
v_call: TRBV18
clone_size: .
j_call: TRBJ2-1
d_call: TRBD2

cdr3_aa: CASSLAGGLEQYF
cdr3_nt: TGCGCCAGCAGCTTGGCCGGCGGCCTGGAGCAGTACTTC
v_call: TRBV5-1
clone_size: .
j_call: TRBJ2-7
d_call: .

cdr3_aa: CASSVPLRGFNEQYF
cdr3_nt: TGTGCCAGCAGCGTTCCACTCAGGGGGTTCAACGAGCAGTACTTC
v_call: TRBV6-1
clone_size: once
j_call: TRBJ2-7
d_call: TRBD1

cdr3_aa: CASSLGTYEQYF
cdr3_nt: TGTGCCAGCAGCTTAGGAACTTACGAGCAGTACTTC
v_call: TRBV7-6
clone_size: .
j_call: TRBJ2-7
d_call: .

cdr3_aa: CASSGIGSSFSNEQFF
cdr3_nt: TGTGCCAGCAGCGGAATCGGGAGTAGTTTTTCCAATGAGCAGTTCTTC
v_call: TRBV9
clone_size: .
j_call: TRBJ2-1
d_call: .

cdr3_aa: CATSREGQGTGELFF
cdr3_nt: TGTGCCACCAGCAGGGAGGGTCAGGGCACCGGGGAGCTGTTTTTT
v_call: TRBV15
clone_size: .
j_call: TRBJ2-2
d_call: .

cdr3_aa: CAISATDTQYF
cdr3_nt: TGTGCCATCAGTGCCACAGATACGCAGTATTTT
v_call: TRBV10-3
clone_size: .
j_call: TRBJ2-3
d_call: .

cdr3_aa: CASSIGTVEETQYF
cdr3_nt: TGCGCCAGCAGCATCGGGACAGTCGAAGAGACCCAGTACTTC
v_call: TRBV5-1
clone_size: .
j_call: TRBJ2-5
d_call: TRBD1

cdr3_aa: CASSVTGDYSYEQYF
cdr3_nt: TGTGCCAGCAGCGTTACAGGGGATTATTCCTACGAGCAGTACTTC
v_call: TRBV9
clone_size: .
j_call: TRBJ2-7
d_call: TRBD1

cdr3_aa: CAIQGVSGYTF
cdr3_nt: TGTGCCATCCAGGGTGTTAGCGGCTACACCTTC
v_call: TRBV28
clone_size: .
j_call: TRBJ1-2
d_call: .